Only a few counts were recorded for the clone carrying this TCR beta chain. Its antigen is undetermined. The J segment lost 4 bases and the V segment lost 2 bases, leaving 5 bases of the junction unmatched. Germline CDR1 and CDR2: LGHNA and YNFKEQ. CDR3 length equals 14 residues. The data are from a study of blood T cells in healthy people across ages. The study, taken as a whole, reports: A strong correlation was found between TCR beta diversity and the percentage of naive T cells.

RNA extraction gave at least 6 micrograms of total RNA per sample. Together with a sample-barcoded 5' primer, a J-beta primer mix was included in a second PCR lasting about 6 to 11 cycles. TCRdb analysed the 5' RACE reads with MiXCR anew, one entry per CDR3 protein. The table has about 400,000 distinct CDR3 sequences, about half seen once; the top ten hold 51%. Sequences were obtained from blood. The sequence was collected from a man between 60 and 70 years old in good health. The J gene is TRBJ2-7, the V gene TRBV4-2; TRBD2 aligns across 7 bases. This CDR3 reads CASSQFVGGYEQYF. The CDR3, as DNA: TGTGCCAGCAGCCAATTCGTCGGGGGGTACGAGCAGTACTTC.